This T cell receptor (beta chain) was documented in a study of T cells in Graves' hyperthyroidism and ophthalmopathy. TCR beta CDR3 regions were amplified from RNA transcripts. With the HTBI primer set, the TCR CDR3 went through a first round of RT-PCR. Each CDR3 protein gets one entry after TCRdb re-called the multiplex PCR reads with MiXCR. The data hold around 250,000 distinct CDR3 sequences, with about 15% observed a single time. This receptor was identified in a woman between 40 and 50 years old with Graves' hyperthyroidism that later progressed to Graves' ophthalmopathy. The sequenced sample consisted of blood.

The CDR3 region is CASMGLVFTGELFF. CDR3 nucleotides: TGCGCCAGCATGGGACTAGTGTTCACCGGGGAGCTGTTTTTT. The V and J genes are TRBV10-2 and TRBJ2-2, with 8 bases lining up with TRBD2. This CDR3 has 14 residues. Looked up from germline, CDR1 is WSHSY and CDR2 is SAAADI. Germline trimming cut 7 bases from V and 4 bases from J; bases unmatched to any gene: 5.